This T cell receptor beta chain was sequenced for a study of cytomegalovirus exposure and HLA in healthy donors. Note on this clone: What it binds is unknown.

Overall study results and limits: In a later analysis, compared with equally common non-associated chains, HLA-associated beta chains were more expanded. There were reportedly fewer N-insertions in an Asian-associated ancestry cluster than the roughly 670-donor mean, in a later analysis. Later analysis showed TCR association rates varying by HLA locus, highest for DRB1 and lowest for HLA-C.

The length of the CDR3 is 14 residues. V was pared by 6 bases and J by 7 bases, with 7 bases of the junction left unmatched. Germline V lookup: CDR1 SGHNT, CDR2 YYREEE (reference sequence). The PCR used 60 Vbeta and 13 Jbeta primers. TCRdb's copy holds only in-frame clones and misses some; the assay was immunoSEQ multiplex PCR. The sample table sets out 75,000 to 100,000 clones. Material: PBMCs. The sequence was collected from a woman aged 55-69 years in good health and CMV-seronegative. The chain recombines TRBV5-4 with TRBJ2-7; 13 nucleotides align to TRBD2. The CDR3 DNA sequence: TGTGCCAGCACCGCGATGGGACTAGCGGGGGAGCAGTACTTC. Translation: CASTAMGLAGEQYF.